This passage covers 20 T cell receptor beta chains from one sample sequenced in a study of tumor-infiltrating lymphocytes in primary liver carcinoma. Reverse transcription of approximately 500 ng total RNA with a constant-region primer produced TCR beta cDNA. Modified slightly, ARM-PCR produced TCR beta libraries over three nested multiplex PCR rounds. Each of the first two PCR rounds ran approximately 9 cycles with TRBV1-TRBV30 forward and C-beta reverse primers. TCRdb reprocessed the multiplex PCR reads via MiXCR and lists one record per CDR3 protein. This table has 99,000 or so distinct CDR3 sequences, around two thirds appearing once. Unsorted bulk tissue, roughly 19-34 mg of it, served as the source for co-extraction of RNA and DNA. Input material: liver tumor tissue from sampling region 5. Subset indicated: tumor region T5, tumor centre. Every receptor here comes from a woman aged 60-75 years with primary liver carcinoma and hepatitis B virus infection.

This clonotype was seen only once. This may be a read error: a much more frequent sequence differs by one nucleotide. The chain recombines TRBV5-6 with TRBJ1-3; D is uncertain. Looked up from germline, CDR1 is SGHDT and CDR2 is YYEEEE. This CDR3 region has 15 residues. Trimming cost V 3 bases and J 7 bases, with 17 bases left between them. In nucleotides, the CDR3 is TGTGCCAGCAGCTCACGGTTTGGACCCAGGAACACCATATATTTT. This sequence encodes CASSSRFGPRNTIYF.

The chain has TRBV11-2 and TRBJ2-3; D is perhaps TRBD2 (6 bases). Trimming left V 5 bases short and J 2 bases short, with 14 bases between. From germline, CDR1 is SGHAT and CDR2 FQNNGV. This CDR3 is 15 amino acids long. The CDR3 region has the DNA TGTGCCAGCAGCCCGCTGGAGGGTCCCACAGATACGCAGTATTTT. It yields the protein CASSPLEGPTDTQYF.

The chain is built from TRBV11-2 and TRBJ2-7; no reliable D call. The ends were cut back, 8 bases at V and 2 bases at J, with 10 bases in the middle. Germline assignment: CDR1 SGHAT and CDR2 FQNNGV. The CDR3 extends over 12 amino acids. The DNA for the CDR3 is TGTGCCAGCTGTTATCTTGCCTACGAGCAGTACTTC. This codes for CASCYLAYEQYF.

Concerning this clonotype itself: The CDR3 does not close with the conserved phenylalanine or tryptophan, likely indicating a read error. The chain has TRBV6-5 and TRBJ1-1; the D gene is possibly TRBD1 (5 bases). Trimming took 5 bases from V and 7 from J, leaving 23 bases between them. Per germline, CDR1 MNHEY and CDR2 SVGAGI. CDR3 length: 16 residues. Written as DNA, the CDR3 is TGTGCCAGCAGTAGTGGAGGGGCCCAGGGTTGGATTGAAGCTTTCTCT. Its translation is CASSSGGAQGWIEAFS.

Regarding this clonotype: At one end, the junction sequence differs from germline, possibly due to a read error. This sequence joins TRBV29-1 and TRBJ2-1; no definite D call. Germline V gives CDR1 SQVTM, CDR2 ANQGSEA. CDR3 size: 12 residues. The CDR3 DNA is TGCAGCGTTGATCGGCGCGATGATGAGCAATTCTTC. This codes for CSVDRRDDEQFF.

This clonotype was recorded only once. Its ends do not fully match the called genes, so a read error is possible. The chain combines TRBV28 with TRBJ1-4; possibly TRBD1 for D (5 bases). This CDR3 is 15 amino acids long. Germline V lookup: CDR1 MDHEN, CDR2 SYDVKM. The CDR3 region is CASTLLEGKGEKLFF. The CDR3 DNA is TGTGCCAGCACTTTACTCGAGGGAAAGGGGGAAAAACTGTTTTTT.

Details on this clonotype: Germline is not matched at one junction end, which may reflect a read error. This sequence joins TRBV11-2 and TRBJ2-4, with D perhaps matching TRBD1 or TRBD2 (6 bases each). The CDR3 has 16 amino acids. The germline V gene has CDR1 SGHAT and CDR2 FQNNGV. CDR3 sequence reads: CANSFSGLRMGGVSYF. The CDR3 DNA is TGTGCCAACAGCTTTAGCGGCCTCAGGATGGGGGGCGTCTCGTACTTC.

Details on this clonotype: Here the CDR3 omits its conserved ending phenylalanine or tryptophan, so a read error is the likely source. The DNA is left out, because the CDR3 cannot be placed on it with certainty; the CDR3 is given as TCRdb lists it. The chain recombines TRBV21-1 with TRBJ2-3; the table's D call of TRBD2 was not tested on the DNA. TRBV21-1 constitutes a pseudogene. A total of 20 residues make up the CDR3, ends included. The chain's CDR3 is CASSEGLLAGGGSGTDTRYL.

Concerning this clonotype itself: The junction departs from germline at one end; a sequencing error may be responsible. The chain carries TRBV5-6 and TRBJ1-2, with D possibly matching TRBD1 (5 bases). The germline V gene encodes CDR1 SGHDT and CDR2 YYEEEE. This CDR3 comprises 14 residues. The chain's CDR3 is CARSWGRVNYGYTF. The CDR3 DNA sequence: TGCGCCAGGAGCTGGGGCAGGGTCAACTATGGCTACACCTTC.

This clonotype was seen at least ten times. The chain uses TRBV10-2 and TRBJ1-3; D unresolved. The V gene lost 3 bases and the J gene lost 4 bases, with 10 bases spanning the gap. Per the germline V gene, CDR1 is WSHSY and CDR2 is SAAADI. The CDR3 is made up of 14 amino acids. CDR3 loop: CASSDSARGNTIYF. For the CDR3, the DNA is TGCGCCAGCAGTGACTCGGCCCGGGGAAACACCATATATTTT.

The V and J genes are TRBV30 and TRBJ2-7; unclear D gene. The CDR3 consists of 12 residues. Trimming cost V 2 bases and J 5 bases, with 10 bases left between them. Germline V gives CDR1 GTSNPN, CDR2 SVGIG (reference sequence). CDR3 sequence reads: CAWSPFGHEQYF. The DNA for the CDR3 is TGTGCCTGGAGTCCCTTTGGCCACGAGCAGTACTTC.

Notes on this clonotype: A read error may produce the germline difference seen at one junction end. J is TRBJ2-4 and V is TRBV11-1; D is possibly TRBD2 (5 bases). CDR3 length: 13 residues. Germline CDR1 and CDR2: SGHAT and FQDESV (reference sequence). The CDR3 bases are TGTCCCAGCAGCTTAACCTGGGGAGACATTCAGTACTTC. This encodes CPSSLTWGDIQYF.

This clonotype has a count of ten or more. The chain is built from TRBV5-1 and TRBJ1-1, with D perhaps TRBD1 (5 bases). The CDR3 has 12 residues. Germline loops: CDR1 SGHRS, CDR2 YFSETQ. Trimming took 7 bases from V and 4 from J, leaving 11 bases between them. Written as DNA, the CDR3 is TGCGCCAGCCAAGGGGAGTCCACTGAAGCTTTCTTT. Protein product: CASQGESTEAFF.

This chain links TRBV7-8 with TRBJ2-2, with no clear D. CDR3 length: 16 residues. Deletions cut 5 bases from V and 5 bases from J, with 18 bases between. From germline, CDR1 is SGHVS and CDR2 FQNEAQ. In DNA, the CDR3 is TGTGCCAGCAGCCCCTTAGCTGGAGAAGGTACCGGGGAGCTGTTTTTT. This codes for CASSPLAGEGTGELFF.

This chain connects TRBV20-1 to TRBJ1-5; possibly TRBD1 for D (5 bases). The V gene lost 6 bases and the J gene lost 2 bases, with 17 bases spanning the gap. Germline CDR1 DFQATT, CDR2 SNEGSKA (reference sequence). The CDR3 is 15 amino acids. For the CDR3, the DNA is TGCAGTGCCAACCGCGGGGGGGGTGGCAATCAGCCCCAGCATTTT. Its protein is CSANRGGGGNQPQHF.

For this clonotype: The CDR3 does not close with the conserved phenylalanine or tryptophan, likely indicating a read error. It is unclear where the CDR3 begins or ends on the DNA, so no DNA is shown, and the CDR3 is as TCRdb lists it. The rearrangement links TRBV29-1 to TRBJ2-7; the table's D call of TRBD2 was not tested on the DNA. Germline V CDR1 and CDR2: SQVTM, ANQGSEA. 19 amino acids form the CDR3, both terminal residues included. CDR3 residues: CSVHTGNPASENPTYEKYL.

In its sample, this clonotype was seen many times. The CDR3: CASTIRGETQYF. DNA for the CDR3: TGTGCCAGCACTATTCGAGGGGAGACCCAGTACTTC. The chain recombines TRBV28 with TRBJ2-5, with D maybe TRBD2 (5 bases). Germline values: CDR1 MDHEN, CDR2 SYDVKM. Trimming pared 7 bases from V and 5 bases from J, leaving 11 bases between. The CDR3 has 12 residues.

In its sample, this clonotype was seen many times. The V call is TRBV7-9, the J call TRBJ1-4; 10 bases are shared with TRBD1. The length of the CDR3 is 16 residues. The germline gives CDR1 SEHNR, CDR2 FQNEAQ (reference sequence). V was clipped by 4 bases and J by 7 bases; unmatched bases: 9. The DNA for the CDR3 is TGTGCCAGCAGCTGGGGACAGGGGCCGTATACTGAAAAACTGTTTTTT. It codes for CASSWGQGPYTEKLFF. The whole variable domain, remainder taken from reference TRBV7-9 and TRBJ1-4, is DTGVSQNPRHKITKRGQNVTFRCDPISEHNRLYWYRQTLGQGPEFLTYFQNEAQLEKSRLLSDRFSAERPKGSFSTLEIQRTEQGDSAMYLCASSWGQGPYTEKLFFGSGTQLSVL.

The chain links TRBV11-2 to TRBJ2-4, with TRBD1 identical over 11 bases. CDR3 length: 16 residues. The V gene end was trimmed by 3 bases and the J gene end by 15 bases; junction bases not matched to a gene: 16. Looked up from germline, CDR1 is SGHAT and CDR2 is FQNNGV. The chain's CDR3 is CASSFSGIRTGGFSYF. The CDR3 DNA reads as TGTGCCAGCAGCTTTAGCGGCATCAGGACAGGGGGCTTCTCGTACTTC.

As for this clonotype: The missing conserved phenylalanine or tryptophan at the end of this CDR3 makes a read error likely. This chain connects TRBV11-2 to TRBJ2-2; possibly TRBD1 for D (6 bases). Germline V gives CDR1 SGHAT, CDR2 FQNNGV. The CDR3 has 16 amino acids. The CDR3 is CANSLLGGSNTGELFL. The CDR3 DNA sequence: TGTGCCAACAGCTTATTAGGGGGATCGAACACCGGGGAGCTGTTTCTT.